Below, 30 T cell receptor beta chains from the same sample are listed, as sequenced in a study of blood T cell repertoires in COVID-19. TCRdb keeps only in-frame clones here, not all; method: immunoSEQ multiplex PCR. This sample has roughly 200,000 clones, with approximately 91% found just once. Source material: peripheral blood. The receptors derive from a man aged 40-50 years with acute or convalescent COVID-19.

The rearrangement links TRBV5-1 to TRBJ2-7; weak D call: TRBD1 (5 bases). CDR3 size: 14 residues. Trimming took off 1 base at V and 7 bases at J, with 15 bases between the two ends. CDR1 SGHRS and CDR2 YFSETQ come from the germline V gene. Here the CDR3 reads CASSLRRAGREQYF. DNA for the CDR3: TGCGCCAGCAGCTTGAGACGGGCAGGGCGGGAGCAGTACTTC.

This clone was picked up one time. The chain uses TRBV9 and TRBJ2-1; 15 positions agree with TRBD2. Per germline, CDR1 SGDLS and CDR2 YYNGEE. The CDR3 has 17 amino acids. With V trimmed by 4 bases and J by 4 bases, 6 bases remained unmatched. This CDR3 is CASSPGTSGGSYNEQFF. The CDR3 DNA reads as TGTGCCAGCAGCCCGGGGACTAGCGGGGGGTCTTACAATGAGCAGTTCTTC.

The rearrangement uses TRBV12-3 or TRBV12-4 and TRBJ1-5; D remains ambiguous. Trimming removed 2 bases from V and 7 bases from J, with 9 bases in between. There are 13 residues in the CDR3. The DNA for the CDR3 is TGTGCCAGCAGTTTACTAGTGACGCAGCCCCAGCATTTT. Its translation is CASSLLVTQPQHF.

V and J are TRBV5-1 and TRBJ1-4; 9 nucleotides match TRBD1. The CDR3 has 16 amino acids. Trimming took 0 bases from V and 7 from J; bases not matched to a gene: 7. From germline, CDR1 is SGHRS and CDR2 YFSETQ. The CDR3 region has the DNA TGCGCCAGCAGCTTGGGGGGGACAGGGCTTGGTGAAAAACTGTTTTTT. This gives the protein CASSLGGTGLGEKLFF.

This clone was seen only once. In DNA form, the CDR3 reads TGTGCCAGCAGCCCCCGGGCTAGCGGATACACAGATACGCAGTATTTT. This translates into CASSPRASGYTDTQYF. This chain connects TRBV9 to TRBJ2-3; 7 nucleotides line up with TRBD2. The CDR3 covers 16 residues. Per germline, CDR1 SGDLS and CDR2 YYNGEE. V lost 4 bases, J lost 2 bases, and 10 bases stayed unmatched.

The table lists this clone with a few counts. The V gene is TRBV5-1, the J gene TRBJ1-2, with a possible D match to TRBD1 (6 bases). This CDR3 spans 14 amino acids. Trimming left V 4 bases short and J 5 bases short, with 15 bases between. Germline lookup yields CDR1 SGHRS and CDR2 YFSETQ. As DNA, the CDR3 is TGCGCCAGCAGCCCAAGGGGGGGAGAGTATGGCTACACCTTC. Protein product: CASSPRGGEYGYTF.

Worth noting for this clone: Other DNA sequences within the sample encode an identical CDR3. V is TRBV5-1 and J is TRBJ2-5; D perhaps matches TRBD1 (5 bases). CDR1 is SGHRS and CDR2 is YFSETQ in the germline V gene. CDR3 length equals 12 residues. V lost 4 bases, J lost 4 bases, and 8 bases lay in between. The CDR3 is CASSPQGETQYF. CDR3 bases: TGCGCCAGCAGCCCGCAGGGAGAGACCCAGTACTTC.

Only one count was recorded for this clone. The chain has TRBV20-1 and TRBJ1-2, with TRBD1 matching over 9 bases. The ends lost 3 bases at V and 7 bases at J; junction bases unmatched: 9. Germline assignment: CDR1 DFQATT and CDR2 SNEGSKA (reference sequence). CDR3 length: 14 amino acids. The CDR3 loop is CSASSIGTGFGYTF. CDR3 nucleotide sequence: TGCAGTGCTAGTTCTATTGGGACAGGGTTTGGCTACACCTTC.

DNA for the CDR3: TGTGCCAGCAGACAGACCGTTAACTATGGCTACACCTTC. Its protein product is CASRQTVNYGYTF. The chain uses TRBV6-5 and TRBJ1-2; D gene ambiguous. This CDR3 is 13 amino acids long. V was cut by 6 bases and J by 1 base, with 9 bases left in between. The germline gives CDR1 MNHEY, CDR2 SVGAGI.

The V call is TRBV5-6, the J call TRBJ2-7; D gene unclear. The V end was cut by 0 bases, the J end by 1 base, with 5 bases between. The CDR3 is 13 amino acids. The germline gives CDR1 SGHDT, CDR2 YYEEEE. CDR3 in amino acids: CASSLGASYEQYF. The CDR3 region has the DNA TGTGCCAGCAGCTTGGGAGCGTCCTACGAGCAGTACTTC. Full variable domain (rest looked up from reference TRBV5-6 and TRBJ2-7): DAGVTQSPTHLIKTRGQQVTLRCSPKSGHDTVSWYQQALGQGPQFIFQYYEEEERQRGNFPDRFSGHQFPNYSSELNVNALLLGDSALYLCASSLGASYEQYFGPGTRLTVT.

The chain is built from TRBV4-1 and TRBJ1-1; the match to TRBD1 covers 8 bases. Germline CDR1 reads MGHRA; CDR2 reads YSYEKL. The CDR3 sequence is 15 residues long. V was pared by 3 bases and J by 1 base, with 4 bases of the junction left unmatched. Written as DNA, the CDR3 is TGCGCCAGCAGCCACTCAGGGGGCGCGAACACTGAAGCTTTCTTT. Protein product: CASSHSGGANTEAFF.

The chain combines TRBV3-1 (or the pseudogene TRBV3-2) with TRBJ1-3, with 7 nucleotides matching TRBD1. V shed 4 bases and J 3 bases; nucleotides not matched to a gene: 15. This CDR3 contains 18 residues. Germline V gene lookup returns CDR1 LGHDT and CDR2 YNNKEL (reference sequence). CDR3 in DNA: TGTGCCAGCAGCCTTCCACTCCTCGGGACAGCGTATGGAAACACCATATATTTT. It codes for CASSLPLLGTAYGNTIYF.

The genes are TRBV9 and TRBJ1-3, with 8 positions matching TRBD1. The CDR3 loop spans 16 amino acids. Unmatched junction bases numbered 7, after V lost 3 bases and J lost 2 bases. Looked up from germline, CDR1 is SGDLS and CDR2 is YYNGEE. CDR3 DNA: TGTGCCAGCAGCGCCCGACAGGGGTTGGCTGGAAACACCATATATTTT. Translation: CASSARQGLAGNTIYF.

V and J are TRBV3-1 (or the pseudogene TRBV3-2) and TRBJ1-2; TRBD1 aligns across 10 bases. The CDR3 consists of 15 residues. Germline values: CDR1 LGHDT, CDR2 YNNKEL (reference sequence). V gave up 4 bases and J gave up 6 bases; unmatched junction bases: 8. The DNA of the CDR3 is TGTGCCAGCAGCCCGGCCCGGACAGGGGGGAATGGCTACACCTTC. It is translated as CASSPARTGGNGYTF.

This clone was detected only once. The chain joins TRBV10-1 to TRBJ2-1; 13 bases map to TRBD2. V was pared by 6 bases and J by 2 bases, with 4 bases of the junction left unmatched. CDR1 and CDR2 (germline): WNHNN, SYGVQD (reference sequence). This CDR3 contains 16 residues. The CDR3 DNA follows: TGCGCCAGCAGCGAGGGACTAGCGGGGACCTACAATGAGCAGTTCTTC. This sequence encodes CASSEGLAGTYNEQFF.

The chain is built from TRBV6-2 or TRBV6-3 and TRBJ1-1; D may be TRBD1 (6 bases). Germline CDR1 reads MNHEY; CDR2 reads SVGEGT. Deletions cut 5 bases from V and 6 bases from J, with 10 bases between. The CDR3 is 12 amino acids. DNA for the CDR3: TGTGCCAGCAGTCCAACAGGGCCTGAAGCTTTCTTT. This translates into CASSPTGPEAFF.

The rearrangement uses TRBV7-8 and TRBJ1-1; D is ambiguous. From germline, CDR1 is SGHVS and CDR2 FQNEAQ. The CDR3 loop spans 11 amino acids. Trimming left V 3 bases short and J 3 bases short, with 2 bases between. The CDR3 region is CASSFDTEAFF. The DNA for the CDR3 is TGTGCCAGCAGCTTCGACACTGAAGCTTTCTTT.

A few counts support this clone. V and J are TRBV5-4 and TRBJ1-1; D possibly corresponds to TRBD1 (5 bases). The CDR3 covers 15 residues. CDR1 is SGHNT, CDR2 YYREEE, per germline (reference sequence). Between the trimmed V and J ends, which lost 2 bases and 4 bases, there was a span of 15 bases. For the CDR3, the DNA is TGTGCCAGCAGCTTTCCAAGGCGGCAGGGCACTGAAGCTTTCTTT. Translation gives CASSFPRRQGTEAFF.

CDR3 region: CASSGGRGANYGYTF. In nucleotides, the CDR3 is TGCGCCAGCAGTGGTGGACGGGGGGCTAACTATGGCTACACCTTC. The chain links TRBV5-1 to TRBJ1-2; perhaps TRBD1 as D (5 bases). CDR1 is SGHRS, CDR2 YFSETQ, per germline. Between the trimmed V and J ends, which lost 5 bases and 0 bases, there was a span of 14 bases. The CDR3 contains 15 residues.

V gene TRBV2 combines with J gene TRBJ1-2, with D maybe TRBD1 (5 bases). The CDR3 extends over 14 amino acids. The V end lost 5 bases, the J end lost 1 base, and 11 bases lay between the germline ends. The germline V gene has CDR1 SNHLY and CDR2 FYNNEI. In nucleotides, the CDR3 is TGTGCCAGCAGTCCCTTCGGACATAACTATGGCTACACCTTC. Encoded protein: CASSPFGHNYGYTF.

This rearrangement joins TRBV27 to TRBJ1-4, with 7 bases that match TRBD1. Trimming took 5 bases from V and 5 from J; bases not matched to a gene: 8. Germline CDR1 and CDR2: MNHEY and SMNVEV (reference sequence). The CDR3 is 15 residues long. DNA for the CDR3: TGTGCCAGCAGTACCCGACAGGGCTTAAATGAAAAACTGTTTTTT. Encoded protein: CASSTRQGLNEKLFF.

The chain couples TRBV28 to TRBJ1-6, with 9 bases lining up with TRBD1. Trimming took 3 bases from V and 18 from J; bases not matched to a gene: 9. The CDR3 covers 13 residues. The germline CDR1 and CDR2 sequences are MDHEN and SYDVKM. CDR3 bases: TGTGCCAGCAGTTTTTTAGACAGGGGGTCACACCACTTT. It yields the protein CASSFLDRGSHHF.

This clone has just one count. The V and J genes are TRBV5-1 and TRBJ2-7, with D uncertain. CDR3 length: 15 residues. The germline V and J ends were trimmed by 0 bases and 3 bases, with 13 bases remaining between them. Germline lookup yields CDR1 SGHRS and CDR2 YFSETQ. CDR3: CASSLASQAIYEQYF. The CDR3 DNA is TGCGCCAGCAGCTTGGCCAGTCAGGCGATCTACGAGCAGTACTTC.

The genes are TRBV9 and TRBJ1-3; D unclear. Germline CDR1 and CDR2: SGDLS and YYNGEE. Trimming removed 3 bases at V and 3 bases at J, with 10 bases between. This CDR3 is built from 14 residues. In DNA, the CDR3 is TGTGCCAGCAGCGCTTCTGAGGGTGGAAACACCATATATTTT. It codes for CASSASEGGNTIYF.

The chain employs TRBV6-1 and TRBJ2-7, with D possibly TRBD2 on 6 matching bases. CDR1 and CDR2 from the germline V gene are MNHNS and SASEGT. The CDR3 spans 16 residues. V was pared by 4 bases and J by 0 bases, with 16 bases between. Written as DNA, the CDR3 is TGTGCCAGCAGTGGAATGTTAGCGGAGAGCTCCTACGAGCAGTACTTC. It codes for CASSGMLAESSYEQYF.

J is TRBJ2-7 and V is TRBV2; D is perhaps TRBD1 (6 bases). Germline V lookup: CDR1 SNHLY, CDR2 FYNNEI. This CDR3 has 12 residues. Trimming stripped 7 bases from V and 3 bases from J, with 10 bases between. CDR3 sequence reads: CASTSDSYEQYF. The CDR3 DNA reads TGTGCCAGCACCTCGGACAGCTACGAGCAGTACTTC.

The chain uses TRBV27 and TRBJ2-7; TRBD2 matches 7 bases. Per the germline V gene, CDR1 is MNHEY and CDR2 is SMNVEV (reference sequence). This CDR3 contains 16 residues. The junction had 14 bases not matched to a gene; V was cut back by 3 bases and J by 6 bases. CDR3 bases: TGTGCCAGCAGTTTGATCGTTCCGGCGGGGGTCGGCGAGCAGTACTTC. This encodes CASSLIVPAGVGEQYF.

The chain combines TRBV19 with TRBJ2-3, with D unclear. The CDR3 is made up of 15 amino acids. V shed 4 bases and J shed 2 bases, with 13 bases lying between them. CDR1 and CDR2 from the germline V gene are LNHDA and SQIVND (reference sequence). For the CDR3, the DNA is TGTGCCAGTAGTAAAGGAGCCTTTACCACAGATACGCAGTATTTT. This gives the protein CASSKGAFTTDTQYF.

This chain joins TRBV6-5 and TRBJ1-5, with D possibly matching TRBD1 (5 bases). Germline V lookup: CDR1 MNHEY, CDR2 SVGAGI. V lost 8 bases and J lost 4, with 12 bases in between. The CDR3 sequence is 13 residues long. The CDR3 loop reads CASRTFANQPQHF. The CDR3 bases are TGTGCCAGCCGGACATTCGCAAATCAGCCCCAGCATTTT.

This sequence joins TRBV3-1 (or the pseudogene TRBV3-2) and TRBJ2-7; the match to TRBD1 covers 10 bases. The CDR3 runs 11 residues. The germline gives CDR1 LGHDT, CDR2 YNNKEL (reference sequence). V shed 5 bases, J shed 11 bases, and the junction held 3 bases outside the gene matches. The CDR3 bases are TGTGCCAGCAGCGAAGGGACAGGGGAGTACTTC. This sequence encodes CASSEGTGEYF.